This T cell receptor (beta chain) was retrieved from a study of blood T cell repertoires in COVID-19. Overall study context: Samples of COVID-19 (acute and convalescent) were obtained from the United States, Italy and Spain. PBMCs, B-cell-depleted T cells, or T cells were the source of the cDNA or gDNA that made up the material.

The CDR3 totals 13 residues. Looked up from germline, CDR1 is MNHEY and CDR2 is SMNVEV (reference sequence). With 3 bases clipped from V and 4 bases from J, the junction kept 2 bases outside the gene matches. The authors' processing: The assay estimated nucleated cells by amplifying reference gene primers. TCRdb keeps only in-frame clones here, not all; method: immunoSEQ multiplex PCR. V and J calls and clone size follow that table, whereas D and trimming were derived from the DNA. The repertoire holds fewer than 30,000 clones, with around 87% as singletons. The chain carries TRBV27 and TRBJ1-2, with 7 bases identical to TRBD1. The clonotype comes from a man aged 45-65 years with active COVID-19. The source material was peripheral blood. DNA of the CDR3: TGTGCCAGCAGTTTCGACAGGGTCTATGGCTACACCTTC. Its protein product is CASSFDRVYGYTF.